These 21 T cell receptor beta chains were sequenced from one sample in a study of regulatory T cells in long-lasting Graves disease. Described time point: persistent/refractory GD, antithyroid drugs over 5 years with positive TRAb. PBMC RNA was the source of the TCR library. Investigators prepared the TCR beta libraries by applying iRepertoire HTBI primers and Arm-PCR of CDR3 regions. TCRdb recomputed calls from the multiplex PCR reads with MiXCR, one row per CDR3 protein. The table records roughly 400,000 distinct CDR3 sequences, around a fifth of them present only once. Sample: peripheral blood mononuclear cells (PBMCs), taken when the disease was refractory, from a patient treated with antithyroid drugs. The receptors come from a female donor with Graves disease.

This clonotype was counted at least ten times. The chain recombines TRBV6-1 with TRBJ1-5, with 10 bases aligning to TRBD1. Germline assignment: CDR1 MNHNS and CDR2 SASEGT. J lost 7 bases, V lost 8 bases, and 5 bases had no gene match. The CDR3 spans 13 residues. This CDR3 is CASLQTGGQPQHF. In nucleotides, the CDR3 is TGTGCCAGCTTGCAGACAGGGGGCCAGCCCCAGCATTTT.

The rearrangement uses TRBV20-1 and TRBJ1-4; D not certain. V lost 1 base and J 8 bases, leaving 11 bases between the germline ends. In germline, CDR1 is DFQATT, CDR2 SNEGSKA (reference sequence). This CDR3 is 13 amino acids long. The CDR3 coding sequence is TGCAGTGCTAGAGCTGGCAGCGGCGAAAAACTGTTTTTT. This codes for CSARAGSGEKLFF.

CDR3 nucleotides: TGTGCCATCAGTACAGGGATCGAAGGTTCACCCCTCCACTTT. Protein: CAISTGIEGSPLHF. The chain combines TRBV10-3 with TRBJ1-6, with D perhaps TRBD1 (6 bases). The CDR3 contains 14 residues. V was trimmed by 5 bases and J by 9 bases, leaving 14 bases between them. Germline CDR1 ENHRY, CDR2 SYGVKD.

V usage is TRBV24-1 and J usage is TRBJ2-1, with 10 bases that match TRBD2. The V gene's germline CDR1 is KGHDR and CDR2 SFDVKD. V dropped 6 bases and J dropped 3; count of bases not matched to a gene: 13. CDR3 length: 18 residues. CDR3 DNA: TGTGCCACCAGTAAAAGCTGGACTAGCGGAATCCTCTACAATGAGCAGTTCTTC. Its protein is CATSKSWTSGILYNEQFF.

There are a few counts of this clonotype. DNA of the CDR3: TGTGCCAGCAGCGCAGGGGACAGGGGGTACTCCTACGAGCAGTACTTC. It codes for CASSAGDRGYSYEQYF. The gene calls are TRBV9 and TRBJ2-7; 11 nucleotides align to TRBD1. CDR3 length: 16 amino acids. The germline gives CDR1 SGDLS, CDR2 YYNGEE. Trimming at V came to 3 bases and at J to 0 bases, leaving 5 bases not matched to a gene. Full variable domain (rest looked up from reference TRBV9 and TRBJ2-7): DSGVTQTPKHLITATGQRVTLRCSPRSGDLSVYWYQQSLDQGLQFLIQYYNGEERAKGNILERFSAQQFPDLHSELNLSSLELGDSALYFCASSAGDRGYSYEQYFGPGTRLTVT.

This clonotype was recorded at least ten times. This chain connects TRBV3-1 to TRBJ1-1; TRBD1 might be the D (5 bases). This CDR3 region has 15 residues. CDR1 is LGHDT and CDR2 is YNNKEL in the germline V gene (reference sequence). Trimming removed 1 base from V and 0 bases from J, with 9 bases in between. Written as DNA, the CDR3 is TGTGCCAGCAGCCAAGGGGACCGAGTGAACACTGAAGCTTTCTTT. This encodes CASSQGDRVNTEAFF.

The chain uses TRBV30 and TRBJ2-7; D gene ambiguous. The CDR3 loop spans 11 amino acids. Germline-derived CDR1 and CDR2 are GTSNPN and SVGIG (reference sequence). Between the trimmed V and J ends, which lost 5 bases and 2 bases, there was a span of 7 bases. The chain's CDR3 is CAWGRAYEQYF. As DNA, the CDR3 is TGTGCCTGGGGCCGGGCCTACGAGCAGTACTTC.

On this clonotype itself: A single base separates this from a much larger clone, so it may be a read error. The chain carries TRBV2 and TRBJ2-7, with D possibly TRBD1 on 6 matching bases. The CDR3 is made up of 14 amino acids. Germline values: CDR1 SNHLY, CDR2 FYNNEI. CDR3 nucleotide sequence: TGTGCCAGCAGTGAACAGGCAGGGGCCTACGAGCAGTGCTTC. Translating it yields CASSEQAGAYEQCF.

This clonotype has at least ten counts. The genes are TRBV18 and TRBJ2-5, with no clear D. Germline CDR1 KGHSH, CDR2 LQKENI. V shed 5 bases and J shed 0 bases, with 4 bases lying between them. The CDR3 loop spans 12 amino acids. In DNA, the CDR3 is TGTGCCAGCTCAACCTACCAAGAGACCCAGTACTTC. Protein product: CASSTYQETQYF.

This clonotype was recorded many times. The J gene is TRBJ2-7, the V gene TRBV20-1; TRBD2 matches 11 bases. The CDR3 is 14 residues long. The germline CDR1 and CDR2 sequences are DFQATT and SNEGSKA (reference sequence). Germline trimming cut 1 base from V and 6 bases from J; bases unmatched to any gene: 5. The DNA of the CDR3 is TGCAGTGCTAGAGCGTCACTAGCGGGAGTCGAGCAGTACTTC. Translated, it gives CSARASLAGVEQYF.

This clonotype occurred a few times. The V call is TRBV29-1, the J call TRBJ2-3, with 12 nucleotides matching TRBD2. CDR3 length: 15 residues. The trim removed 6 bases at V and 6 bases at J, leaving 10 bases unmatched. Germline V gene data show CDR1 as SQVTM and CDR2 as ANQGSEA. The CDR3 protein is CSVTSGRLLGDTQYF. The CDR3, as DNA: TGCAGCGTGACTAGCGGGAGATTGCTAGGGGATACGCAGTATTTT.

In DNA form, the CDR3 reads TGTGCCAGCAGCCCGACTAAACCCACAGGGAACACTGAAGCTTTCTTT. Translating it yields CASSPTKPTGNTEAFF. The chain has TRBV3-1 and TRBJ1-1, with TRBD1 as a possible D gene (5 bases). The CDR3 runs to 16 residues. V gave up 4 bases and J gave up 1 base, with 16 bases separating them. Germline V gives CDR1 LGHDT, CDR2 YNNKEL (reference sequence).

This clonotype was counted many times. J is TRBJ2-7 and V is TRBV28, with D perhaps TRBD1 (7 bases). Trimming pared 11 bases from V and 2 bases from J, leaving 10 bases between. CDR1 is MDHEN and CDR2 is SYDVKM in the germline V gene. The CDR3 loop spans 11 amino acids. The CDR3 DNA follows: TGTGCCGCGGGACAGCCCTACGAGCAGTACTTC. Protein sequence: CAAGQPYEQYF.

Turning to this clonotype: The junction shows a germline mismatch at one end, possibly a read error. V and J are TRBV3-1 and TRBJ1-2, with TRBD1 identical over 8 bases. This CDR3 has 19 residues. CDR1 and CDR2 (germline): LGHDT, YNNKEL (reference sequence). In nucleotides, the CDR3 is TGTGCCAGCAGCCAAGACCGGACAGGGAGGGGGCTTGCTAACTATGGCTACATCTTC. Translated: CASSQDRTGRGLANYGYIF.

Only a few counts were recorded for this clonotype. The rearrangement joins TRBV6-4 to TRBJ2-2; D unclear. V was pared by 6 bases and J by 6 bases, with 14 bases between. Germline values: CDR1 MRHNA, CDR2 SNTAGT. This CDR3 region has 14 residues. The CDR3 bases are TGTGCCAGCAGCACCCGCGCAGGTCCCGGGGAGCTGTTTTTT. It yields the protein CASSTRAGPGELFF.

The genes are TRBV5-1 and TRBJ1-1, with no clear D. The germline V and J ends were trimmed by 6 bases and 4 bases, with 16 bases remaining between them. This CDR3 comprises 14 residues. Germline V CDR1 and CDR2: SGHRS, YFSETQ. The CDR3 DNA follows: TGCGCCAGCACCCTGTCTGGTGTGGGCACTGAAGCTTTCTTT. It codes for CASTLSGVGTEAFF. The full variable domain, with the rest looked up from reference TRBV5-1 and TRBJ1-1, is KAGVTQTPRYLIKTRGQQVTLSCSPISGHRSVSWYQQTPGQGLQFLFEYFSETQRNKGNFPGRFSGRQFSNSRSEMNVSTLELGDSALYLCASTLSGVGTEAFFGQGTRLTVV.

The rearrangement links TRBV2 to TRBJ2-2, with a possible D match to TRBD2 (7 bases). The CDR3 runs 15 residues. V was clipped by 3 bases and J by 6 bases, with 14 bases between them. In germline, CDR1 is SNHLY, CDR2 FYNNEI. The CDR3 protein is CASSEFGGGAGELFF. Written as DNA, the CDR3 is TGTGCCAGCAGTGAGTTTGGGGGGGGCGCCGGGGAGCTGTTTTTT.

The chain combines TRBV28 with TRBJ2-7, with 9 nucleotides matching TRBD1. V shed 3 bases, J shed 0 bases, and the junction held 12 bases outside the gene matches. The germline V gene has CDR1 MDHEN and CDR2 SYDVKM. CDR3 length: 18 residues. CDR3 sequence reads: CASSFGQGWEAASYEQYF. In DNA, the CDR3 is TGTGCCAGCAGTTTCGGACAGGGGTGGGAAGCGGCCTCCTACGAGCAGTACTTC.

This clonotype was picked up many times. This chain joins TRBV10-3 and TRBJ2-7; 7 nucleotides agree with TRBD1. V shed 10 bases and J 12 bases; nucleotides not matched to a gene: 18. This CDR3 is built from 13 residues. Germline lookup yields CDR1 ENHRY and CDR2 SYGVKD. The CDR3 is CATLATTGNDLYF. The CDR3 DNA is TGTGCCACCCTTGCGACGACAGGGAACGATTTGTACTTC.

This clonotype was detected ten times or more. The genes are TRBV28 and TRBJ2-2; D ambiguous. Trimming took 6 bases from V and 0 from J, leaving 20 bases between them. Germline assignment: CDR1 MDHEN and CDR2 SYDVKM. The CDR3 is 18 residues long. The CDR3 sequence is CASRPRGVFLPNTGELFF. CDR3 in DNA: TGTGCCAGCAGACCGAGAGGCGTCTTCTTACCGAACACCGGGGAGCTGTTTTTT.

This clonotype was observed many times. V gene TRBV28 combines with J gene TRBJ2-7, with TRBD2 identical over 7 bases. Trimming cost V 6 bases and J 1 base; bases outside gene matches: 12. CDR3 length: 16 amino acids. CDR1 and CDR2 (germline): MDHEN, SYDVKM. The DNA for the CDR3 is TGTGCCAGCAGAATCCGGGACTATGATTTTTCCTACGAGCAGTACTTC. Translation gives CASRIRDYDFSYEQYF.